The rows below give T cell receptor beta chains drawn from one sample of a study of blood T cells in healthy people across ages. One entry per CDR3 protein, called by TCRdb with MiXCR from the 5' RACE reads. The sample consists of about 1.5 million distinct CDR3 sequences, around 40% of them appearing once. Material: blood. These receptors were collected from a woman younger than 30 in good health. The CDR3 runs from the conserved cysteine through the conserved F or W. D genes are given only for firm matches. The listing skips clone size in some rows; elsewhere it reads once, few, many or a size class.

CDR3 protein	CDR3 DNA	clone size	V gene	J gene	D gene
CASSKDRGRPYGQYF	TGTGCCAGCAGCAAAGACAGGGGGCGCCCCTACGGGCAGTACTTC	NA	TRBV21-1	TRBJ2-5	NA
CASSPTLGGGHNSPLHF	TGTGCCAGCAGCCCCACCCTAGGCGGGGGCCATAATTCACCCCTCCACTTT	NA	TRBV25-1	TRBJ1-6	NA
CASSLSGGEWLSPLHF	TGTGCCAGCAGTTTATCGGGGGGGGAGTGGCTTTCACCCCTCCACTTT	few	TRBV27	TRBJ1-6	NA
CSVRGRGAPTQYF	TGCAGCGTTCGCGGTCGGGGGGCGCCTACGCAGTATTTT	NA	TRBV29-1	TRBJ2-3	NA
CSAFDGTYGYTF	TGCAGTGCTTTCGACGGGACCTATGGCTACACCTTC	NA	TRBV20-1	TRBJ1-2	NA
CACRSSGRGHEQYF	TGTGCCTGCAGGTCTAGCGGGAGAGGTCACGAGCAGTACTTC	once	TRBV12-3/TRBV12-4	TRBJ2-7	TRBD2
CAISEETGLNSPLHF	TGTGCCATCAGTGAGGAAACAGGGCTTAATTCACCCCTCCACTTT	NA	TRBV10-3	TRBJ1-6	NA
CASSQDGVWGEEQFF	TGCGCCAGCAGCCAAGATGGGGTTTGGGGAGAGGAGCAGTTCTTC	NA	TRBV4-1	TRBJ2-1	NA
CASSLYRGGVPQHF	TGTGCCAGCAGTTTATACAGGGGTGGGGTGCCCCAGCATTTT	NA	TRBV27	TRBJ1-5	TRBD1
CASSLRYGILSGANVLTF	TGCGCCAGCAGCTTGAGGTACGGAATTTTATCTGGGGCCAACGTCCTGACTTTC	NA	TRBV5-1	TRBJ2-6	NA
CASSLSPGQGSHEQYF	TGCGCCAGCAGCTTATCGCCGGGACAGGGGAGTCACGAGCAGTACTTC	few	TRBV5-1	TRBJ2-7	TRBD1
CAVGGQPYNEQFF	TGTGCCGTTGGGGGACAGCCCTACAATGAGCAGTTCTTC	few	TRBV30	TRBJ2-1	TRBD1
CASSGRRISHNEQFF	TGTGCCAGCAGCGGCCGGAGAATTAGCCACAATGAGCAGTTCTTC	NA	TRBV12-3/TRBV12-4	TRBJ2-1	NA
CASSEVTSGTSYNERYF	TGTGCCAGCAGTGAAGTTACTAGCGGGACCTCCTACAATGAGCGGTACTTC	once	TRBV2	TRBJ2-7	TRBD2
CASTRNRDETYF	TGTGCCAGCACCCGAAACCGGGACGAAACGTACTTC	NA	TRBV7-2	TRBJ2-5	NA
CASSQAPPSAADTQYF	TGCGCCAGCAGCCAAGCCCCCCCTAGCGCTGCAGATACGCAGTATTTT	NA	TRBV4-3	TRBJ2-3	NA
CASSLALQGADNGYTF	TGTGCCAGCAGCTTAGCGCTACAGGGGGCAGACAATGGCTACACCTTC	few	TRBV7-9	TRBJ1-2	TRBD1
CATSDPGLASTDTQYF	TGTGCCACCAGTGATCCGGGACTAGCGAGCACAGATACGCAGTATTTT	NA	TRBV24-1	TRBJ2-3	TRBD2
CASSSRTGRDNYGYTF	TGTGCCAGCAGTTCTCGGACAGGGCGGGACAACTATGGCTACACCTTC	few	TRBV27	TRBJ1-2	TRBD1
CSARVGGANYEQYF	TGCAGTGCTAGAGTGGGCGGGGCGAACTACGAGCAGTACTTC	few	TRBV20-1	TRBJ2-7	NA
CSARGGWPEQFF	TGCAGTGCTAGAGGTGGATGGCCTGAGCAGTTCTTC	NA	TRBV20-1	TRBJ2-1	NA
CASSQENSNYGYTF	TGCGCCAGCAGCCAAGAAAACAGTAACTATGGCTACACCTTC	NA	TRBV4-1	TRBJ1-2	NA
CASSPLAASVFEQYF	TGTGCCAGCAGCCCACTAGCGGCCAGTGTATTCGAGCAGTACTTC	NA	TRBV14	TRBJ2-7	TRBD2
CASSLFHNLGTGLGNEQFF	TGCGCCAGCAGCCTCTTCCACAATCTCGGGACAGGGCTCGGAAATGAGCAGTTCTTC	NA	TRBV4-1	TRBJ2-1	TRBD1
CASSFPRAEFYGYTF	TGTGCCAGCAGCTTCCCCCGCGCAGAATTCTATGGCTACACCTTC	NA	TRBV11-2	TRBJ1-2	NA
CAISGGPNTGELFF	TGTGCCATCAGTGGAGGACCGAACACCGGGGAGCTGTTTTTT	NA	TRBV10-3	TRBJ2-2	NA
CASSPRTGVGHGYTF	TGCGCCAGCAGCCCGAGGACAGGGGTCGGCCATGGCTACACCTTC	NA	TRBV5-1	TRBJ1-2	TRBD1
CSASRPREQYF	TGCAGTGCTAGTCGTCCCAGGGAGCAGTACTTC	few	TRBV20-1	TRBJ2-7	NA
CSVPGQGTYEQYF	TGCAGCGTGCCGGGACAGGGGACCTACGAGCAGTACTTC	many	TRBV29-1	TRBJ2-7	TRBD1
CASSQRQAAMKELFF	TGTGCCAGCAGTCAAAGACAGGCGGCTATGAAGGAACTGTTTTTT	NA	TRBV12-3/TRBV12-4	TRBJ1-4	NA
CASRPNRRGRYEQYF	TGCGCCAGCAGGCCCAACCGCCGCGGAAGATACGAGCAGTACTTC	few	TRBV5-1	TRBJ2-7	NA
CAWSGTERTRGELFF	TGTGCCTGGAGTGGCACTGAGCGGACAAGGGGGGAGCTGTTTTTT	NA	TRBV30	TRBJ2-2	NA
CASSALSSGNEKLFF	TGCGCCAGCAGTGCTTTATCGTCGGGTAATGAAAAACTGTTTTTT	NA	TRBV4-3	TRBJ1-4	NA
CSVEEGISSGTQYF	TGCAGCGTTGAAGAGGGTATCAGCTCCGGGACCCAGTACTTC	NA	TRBV29-1	TRBJ2-5	NA
CAISESRGRGMTNYGYTF	TGTGCCATCAGTGAGTCTAGAGGCCGGGGTATGACTAACTATGGCTACACCTTC	few	TRBV10-3	TRBJ1-2	NA
CAGGAGLADRNEQYF	TGTGCCGGCGGCGCGGGGCTAGCGGACCGGAATGAGCAGTACTTC	NA	TRBV25-1	TRBJ2-7	TRBD2
CASSQRPPGQGQTNEKLFF	TGCGCCAGCAGCCAACGTCCCCCTGGACAGGGCCAAACTAATGAAAAACTGTTTTTT	NA	TRBV4-3	TRBJ1-4	TRBD1
CSARDHRTGGNEQFF	TGCAGTGCTAGAGATCACAGGACAGGGGGCAATGAGCAGTTCTTC	few	TRBV20-1	TRBJ2-1	TRBD1
CSARRGPSNQPQHF	TGCAGTGCTAGACGGGGGCCGAGCAATCAGCCCCAGCATTTT	few	TRBV20-1	TRBJ1-5	NA
CASRDTSGSMNTQYF	TGCGCCAGCAGGGATACTAGCGGGAGTATGAATACGCAGTATTTT	NA	TRBV5-1	TRBJ2-3	TRBD2